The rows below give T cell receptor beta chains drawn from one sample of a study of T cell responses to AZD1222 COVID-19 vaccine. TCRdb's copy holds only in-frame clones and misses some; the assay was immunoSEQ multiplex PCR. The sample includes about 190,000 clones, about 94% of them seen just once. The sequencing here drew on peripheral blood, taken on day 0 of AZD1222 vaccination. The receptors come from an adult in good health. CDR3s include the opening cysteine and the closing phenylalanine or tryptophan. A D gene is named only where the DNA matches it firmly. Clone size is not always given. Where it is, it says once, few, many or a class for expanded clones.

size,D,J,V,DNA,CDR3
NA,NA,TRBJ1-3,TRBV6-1,TGTGCCAGCAGTGCCTTCCAGGCGGCGCGGGGAAACACCATATATTTT,CASSAFQAARGNTIYF
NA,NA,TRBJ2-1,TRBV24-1,TGTGCCACCATATACAGAAACCAGCAGTTCTTC,CATIYRNQQFF
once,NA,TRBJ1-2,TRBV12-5,TGTGCTAGTGGTCCCGTTAGGGTCCGGAGTGGCTATGGCTACACCTTC,CASGPVRVRSGYGYTF
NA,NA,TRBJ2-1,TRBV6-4,TGTGCCAGCAGTGCCGGCGGTTTGAATGAGCAGTTCTTC,CASSAGGLNEQFF
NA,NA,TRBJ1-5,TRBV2,TGTGCCAGCAGAGGGGGGCAGCCCCAGCATTTT,CASRGGQPQHF
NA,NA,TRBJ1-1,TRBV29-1,TGCAGCGTTGTTCGGGAGCTCCCGAACACTGAAGCTTTCTTT,CSVVRELPNTEAFF
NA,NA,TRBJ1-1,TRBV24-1,TGTGCCACCAGTCCCGCTTCGGGGACTGAAGCTTTCTTT,CATSPASGTEAFF
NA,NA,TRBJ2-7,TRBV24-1,TGTGCCACCAGCACCGGGACCGCATCTGGGCAGTACTTC,CATSTGTASGQYF
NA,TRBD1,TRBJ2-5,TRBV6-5,TGTGCCAGCAGGGGACAGGGGGCAATCGTGACCCAGTACTTC,CASRGQGAIVTQYF
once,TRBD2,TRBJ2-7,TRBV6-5,TGTGCCAGCGGGGGACTAGCGGGACAGTACGAGCAGTACTTC,CASGGLAGQYEQYF
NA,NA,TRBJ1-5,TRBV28,TGTGCCAGCAGTCCGCCGTGGCAGGATAGCAATCAGCCCCAGCATTTT,CASSPPWQDSNQPQHF
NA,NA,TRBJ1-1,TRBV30,TGTGCCTGGAGTGTAGGAGGCCGGGGAACTGAAGCTTTCTTT,CAWSVGGRGTEAFF
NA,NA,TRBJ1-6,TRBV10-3,TGTGCCATCGCGGATCATAGGAGGAGCTCCTATAATTCACCCCTCCACTTT,CAIADHRRSSYNSPLHF
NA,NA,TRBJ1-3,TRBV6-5,TGTGCCAGCAGTTTATGTGGAAACACCATATATTTT,CASSLCGNTIYF
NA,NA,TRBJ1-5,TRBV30,TGTGCCTGGAGTGGGAGCAATCAGCCCCAGCATTTT,CAWSGSNQPQHF
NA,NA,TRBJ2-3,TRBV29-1,TGCAGCGTTGAGACAGGGCGGGGAGATACGCAGTATTTT,CSVETGRGDTQYF
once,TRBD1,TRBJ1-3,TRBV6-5,TGTGCCAGCACAACCGACAGGGGAAAGAGGAACACCATATATTTT,CASTTDRGKRNTIYF
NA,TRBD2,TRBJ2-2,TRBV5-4,TGTGCCAGCAGCTTCTGGCGTGGCGGGAGTGGTACCGGGGAGCTGTTTTTT,CASSFWRGGSGTGELFF
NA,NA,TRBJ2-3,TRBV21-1,TGTGCCAGCAGCAAAGGGTTGGCGGGAGGGCCCCCAGATACGCAGTATTTT,CASSKGLAGGPPDTQYF
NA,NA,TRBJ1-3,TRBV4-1,TGCGCCAGCAGCCAAGATGGGGTGAGGGGCTCTGGAAACACCATATATTTT,CASSQDGVRGSGNTIYF
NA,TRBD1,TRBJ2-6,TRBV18,TGTGCCAGCTCACCACCGTACAGGGGGCTAGGTGGTGGGGCCAACGTCCTGACTTTC,CASSPPYRGLGGGANVLTF